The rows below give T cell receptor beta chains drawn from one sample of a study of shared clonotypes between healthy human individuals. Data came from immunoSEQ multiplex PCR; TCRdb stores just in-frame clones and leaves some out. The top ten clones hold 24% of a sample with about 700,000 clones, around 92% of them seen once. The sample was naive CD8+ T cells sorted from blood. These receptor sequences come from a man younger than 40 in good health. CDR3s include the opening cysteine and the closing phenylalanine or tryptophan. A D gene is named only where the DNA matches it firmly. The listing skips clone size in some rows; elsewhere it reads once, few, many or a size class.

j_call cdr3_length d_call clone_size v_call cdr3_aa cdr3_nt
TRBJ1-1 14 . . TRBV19 CASRRGGGSTEAFF TGTGCCAGCCGCCGGGGTGGGGGAAGCACTGAAGCTTTCTTT
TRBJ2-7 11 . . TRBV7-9 CASSFEGEQYF TGTGCCAGCAGCTTTGAGGGCGAGCAGTACTTC
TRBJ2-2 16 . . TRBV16 CASSQESFGVTGELFF TGTGCCAGCAGCCAAGAGAGTTTTGGGGTCACCGGGGAGCTGTTTTTT
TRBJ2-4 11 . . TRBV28 CASGREAFQYF TGTGCCAGCGGTAGGGAGGCCTTTCAGTACTTC
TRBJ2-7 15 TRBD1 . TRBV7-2 CASSSFKDRPGEQYF TGTGCCAGCAGCTCATTCAAGGACAGGCCGGGTGAGCAGTACTTC
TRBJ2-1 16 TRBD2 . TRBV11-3 CASSQPSGGSYNEQFF TGTGCCAGCAGCCAGCCTAGCGGGGGCTCCTACAATGAGCAGTTCTTC
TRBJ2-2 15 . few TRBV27 CASSPYRVGTGELFF TGTGCCAGCAGTCCCTACAGGGTTGGCACCGGGGAGCTGTTTTTT
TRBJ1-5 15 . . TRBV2 CASSGQVISNQPQHF TGTGCCAGCAGTGGACAGGTTATTAGCAATCAGCCCCAGCATTTT
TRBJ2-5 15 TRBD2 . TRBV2 CASSEGLAGEETQYF TGTGCCAGCAGTGAAGGACTAGCGGGAGAAGAGACCCAGTACTTC
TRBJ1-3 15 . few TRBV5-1 CASSLDPDGLNTIYF TGCGCCAGCAGCTTAGATCCGGACGGCCTAAACACCATATATTTT
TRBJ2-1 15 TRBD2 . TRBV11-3 CASSSGRDTYNEQFF TGTGCCAGCAGCAGCGGGAGGGATACCTACAATGAGCAGTTCTTC
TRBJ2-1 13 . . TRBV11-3 CASSQRQYNEQFF TGTGCCAGCAGCCAAAGACAGTACAATGAGCAGTTCTTC
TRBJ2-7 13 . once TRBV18 CASSREVGKEQYF TGTGCCAGCTCACGGGAGGTCGGGAAAGAGCAGTACTTC
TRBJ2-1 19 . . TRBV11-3 CASTKNKRPTLVRYNEQFF TGTGCCAGCACCAAGAATAAGCGGCCTACCCTAGTACGCTACAATGAGCAGTTCTTC